Below, 16 T cell receptor beta chains from the same sample are listed, as sequenced in a study of radiotherapy plus CTLA-4 blockade in lung cancer. Here immunoSEQ multiplex PCR was the method, and the copy in TCRdb shows in-frame clones only, minus some. Of roughly 51,000 clones in the sample, about 86% are singletons; the top ten hold under 20%. The specimen comprised peripheral blood, sampled from a patient treated with radiotherapy plus ipilimumab. The receptor source for this set is a human donor with non-small cell lung cancer that progressed on radiotherapy plus ipilimumab. Some clones in this sample may be carry-over from other donors' samples.

The chain joins TRBV5-1 to TRBJ2-2; 11 bases are shared with TRBD2. Trimming took 4 bases from V and 7 from J; bases not matched to a gene: 15. CDR1 is SGHRS, CDR2 YFSETQ, per germline. CDR3 length equals 18 residues. In DNA form, the CDR3 reads TGCGCCAGCAGCCCGCCCCCACTAGCGGGAGCTGTCGGCGGGGAGCTGTTTTTT. Protein: CASSPPPLAGAVGGELFF.

J is TRBJ2-5 and V is TRBV2; weak D call: TRBD1 (5 bases). The DNA matches TRBJ2-7 better at its end, which makes the J call doubtful. The germline gives CDR1 SNHLY, CDR2 FYNNEI. The CDR3 totals 13 residues. CDR3 residues: CASSVLQVYEQYF. DNA of the CDR3: TGTGCCAGCAGTGTATTACAGGTCTACGAGCAGTACTTC.

The chain couples TRBV4-2 to TRBJ2-1; 9 nucleotides match TRBD2. The J segment lost 5 bases and the V segment lost 4 bases, leaving 15 bases of the junction unmatched. This CDR3 contains 18 residues. Looked up from germline, CDR1 is LGHNA and CDR2 is YNFKEQ. CDR3: CASSPRAGSGGSNNEQFF. The CDR3 DNA follows: TGTGCCAGCAGCCCCCGGGCCGGCAGCGGGGGGTCAAACAATGAGCAGTTCTTC.

The gene calls are TRBV25-1 and TRBJ2-3; 7 positions match TRBD2. V lost 5 bases to trimming and J lost 0 bases; unmatched junction nucleotides: 5. Germline V gene data show CDR1 as MGHDK and CDR2 as SYGVNS. CDR3 size: 15 residues. The CDR3 coding sequence is TGTGCCAGCAGTACCGGGAGGCGGAGCACAGATACGCAGTATTTT. This sequence encodes CASSTGRRSTDTQYF.

CDR3 amino acids: CASSPLPVASGRQDTQYF. The CDR3 coding sequence is TGTGCCAGCTCACCACTCCCCGTTGCTAGCGGGAGACAGGATACGCAGTATTTT. The rearrangement uses TRBV18 and TRBJ2-3; TRBD2 aligns across 10 bases. This CDR3 comprises 18 residues. With 1 base clipped from V and 6 bases from J, the junction kept 13 bases outside the gene matches. From germline, CDR1 is KGHSH and CDR2 LQKENI.

This chain joins TRBV19 and TRBJ1-2; 9 bases align to TRBD1. CDR1 is LNHDA, CDR2 SQIVND, per germline (reference sequence). This CDR3 is 15 amino acids long. V dropped 4 bases and J dropped 5; count of bases not matched to a gene: 8. CDR3 DNA: TGTGCCAGTAGTACCTCACAGGGGGCTGGATATGGCTACACCTTC. It specifies CASSTSQGAGYGYTF.

This clone turned up a few times. V and J are TRBV19 and TRBJ2-5; 9 bases map to TRBD1. The CDR3 is 14 amino acids. Germline V gene data show CDR1 as LNHDA and CDR2 as SQIVND (reference sequence). The trim removed 4 bases at V and 5 bases at J, leaving 5 bases unmatched. In nucleotides, the CDR3 is TGTGCCAGTAGTACACAGGGGGCGTCGGAGACCCAGTACTTC. This encodes CASSTQGASETQYF.

The V gene is TRBV27, the J gene TRBJ2-1; weak D call: TRBD2 (6 bases). The CDR3 contains 16 residues. From germline, CDR1 is MNHEY and CDR2 SMNVEV (reference sequence). The ends were cut back, 6 bases at V and 9 bases at J, with 24 bases in the middle. CDR3 loop: CASSPAGTPVPGEQFF. In DNA form, the CDR3 reads TGTGCCAGCAGCCCAGCCGGGACTCCCGTCCCAGGTGAGCAGTTCTTC.

The chain joins TRBV6-5 to TRBJ1-6; 9 nucleotides line up with TRBD1. This CDR3 is built from 15 residues. CDR1 is MNHEY, CDR2 SVGAGI, per germline. The ends lost 2 bases at V and 7 bases at J; junction bases unmatched: 3. As DNA, the CDR3 is TGTGCCAGCAGTTACCTACAGGGGGCCAATTCACCCCTCCACTTT. Encoded protein: CASSYLQGANSPLHF.

In DNA, the CDR3 is TGTGCCAGCAGCTTTGGCCAAAATGAGCAGTTCTTC. Translated: CASSFGQNEQFF. The chain has TRBV7-9 and TRBJ2-1; D remains ambiguous. Germline V gene data show CDR1 as SEHNR and CDR2 as FQNEAQ (reference sequence). Trimming shortened V by 3 bases and J by 7 bases, and 7 bases separated the two germline ends. The CDR3 contains 12 residues.

The J gene is TRBJ2-1, the V gene TRBV7-9; 15 bases fit TRBD2. With V trimmed by 5 bases and J by 0 bases, 5 bases remained unmatched. Germline V CDR1 and CDR2: SEHNR, FQNEAQ (reference sequence). This CDR3 comprises 18 residues. The CDR3 coding sequence is TGTGCCAGCAGCCCAGGACTAGCGGGGGGGAGCTCCTACAATGAGCAGTTCTTC. Translated, it gives CASSPGLAGGSSYNEQFF.

The J gene is TRBJ1-2, the V gene TRBV29-1; 10 nucleotides match TRBD1. Germline CDR1 reads SQVTM; CDR2 reads ANQGSEA. The ends lost 1 base at V and 6 bases at J; junction bases unmatched: 11. This CDR3 comprises 16 residues. CDR3 sequence: CSVEGPYGQGGNGYTF. CDR3 nucleotides: TGCAGCGTTGAAGGGCCATACGGACAGGGGGGTAATGGCTACACCTTC. Together with reference TRBV29-1 and TRBJ1-2, the CDR3 gives the full variable domain: SAVISQKPSRDICQRGTSLTIQCQVDSQVTMMFWYRQQPGQSLTLIATANQGSEATYESGFVIDKFPISRPNLTFSTLTVSNMSPEDSSIYLCSVEGPYGQGGNGYTFGSGTRLTVV.

This chain connects TRBV11-2 to TRBJ2-7, with 10 nucleotides matching TRBD2. From germline, CDR1 is SGHAT and CDR2 FQNNGV. The V gene end was trimmed by 1 base and the J gene end by 3 bases; junction bases not matched to a gene: 12. The CDR3 totals 18 residues. Here the CDR3 reads CASSLGPSGLAVNYEQYF. CDR3 DNA sequence: TGTGCCAGCAGCTTAGGACCGTCTGGACTAGCGGTAAACTACGAGCAGTACTTC.

The chain joins TRBV5-1 to TRBJ2-1; 9 bases map to TRBD1. The trim removed 6 bases at V and 7 bases at J, leaving 14 bases unmatched. Germline V gene sequence: CDR1 SGHRS, CDR2 YFSETQ. The CDR3 contains 16 residues. Here the CDR3 reads CASTERTGALWNEQFF. The CDR3, as DNA: TGCGCCAGCACGGAACGGACAGGGGCATTGTGGAATGAGCAGTTCTTC.

The V call is TRBV27, the J call TRBJ2-7; 9 bases are shared with TRBD1. This CDR3 comprises 20 residues. J gave up 5 bases and V 2 bases, and 22 bases lay outside the gene matches. The germline CDR1 and CDR2 sequences are MNHEY and SMNVEV (reference sequence). CDR3 DNA: TGTGCCAGCAGTTTACTTGGGCCCGACAGGGGGGACAGCTTCCTTCACGAGCAGTACTTC. It yields the protein CASSLLGPDRGDSFLHEQYF.

The V call is TRBV5-3, the J call TRBJ2-7; possible D gene TRBD2, 5 bases. TRBV5-3 is an ORF, and what it does is uncertain. V was shortened by 4 bases and J by 4 bases, with 12 bases between the two germline ends. The CDR3 has 13 residues. Here the CDR3 DNA reads TGTGCCAGAAGCGGCTGCGGGCCTTACGAGCAGTACTTC. This translates into CARSGCGPYEQYF.